This TCR beta chain was sequenced in a study of blood T cell repertoires in COVID-19. For the study at large: COVID-19 samples collected from the United States, Italy and Spain covered acute and convalescent phases. T cells, B-cell-depleted T cells, or PBMCs provided the cDNA or gDNA that served as material.

Clones were read by immunoSEQ multiplex PCR, and TCRdb kept only the in-frame ones, dropping some. The sample holds nearly 350,000 clones, around four fifths seen once. V lost 0 bases to trimming and J lost 4 bases, with 4 bases between them. This CDR3 contains 13 residues. The germline gives CDR1 MNHEY, CDR2 SVGEGT. Material for sequencing was peripheral blood. J is TRBJ2-1 and V is TRBV6-2 or TRBV6-3; D uncertain. This TCR derives from a man aged 30 to 45 with active or convalescent COVID-19. The CDR3 nucleotides read TGTGCCAGCAGTTACTCGTATTACAATGAGCAGTTCTTC. The encoded protein is CASSYSYYNEQFF.